Here is one T cell receptor beta chain with its context. Trimming cost V 4 bases and J 10 bases; bases outside gene matches: 8. Germline V gene sequence: CDR1 SGHTA, CDR2 FQGNSA. The CDR3 spans 14 residues. The sample belongs to a study of blood T cell repertoires in COVID-19. As for the study in general: Sites across the United States, Italy and Spain contributed samples from acute and convalescent COVID-19. Sample material is recorded as cDNA or gDNA derived from T cells, B-cell-depleted T cells, or PBMCs.

Authors' processing steps: Estimates of nucleated cell counts were drawn from the amplification of reference gene primers. Repertoires were generated with immunoSEQ multiplex PCR, while TCRdb's copy carries only in-frame clones and drops some. The DNA gave D and trimming, while V, J and clone size come from that table. The sample records some 530,000 clones, 70% to 90% being singletons. The TCR was taken from a human donor in a cohort sampled during active COVID-19. The specimen sequenced was peripheral blood. The gene calls are TRBV7-2 and TRBJ1-1; 11 nucleotides match TRBD1. The CDR3 reads CASSSWTGGGRAFF. In DNA form, the CDR3 reads TGTGCCAGCAGCTCCTGGACAGGGGGCGGTAGAGCTTTCTTT.